This TCR beta chain was sequenced for a study of PD-L1 blockade in urothelial cancer. The junction had 10 bases not matched to a gene; V was cut back by 5 bases and J by 0 bases. CDR3 size: 17 residues. Germline V gene lookup returns CDR1 MGHRA and CDR2 YSYEKL. The method was immunoSEQ multiplex PCR; TCRdb's version includes in-frame clones alone and lacks a portion of them. The sample records around 100,000 clones, 70% to 90% being singletons. This clonotype was sampled from a man aged 50 or older with urothelial cancer. The sequences come from PBMCs, collected around atezolizumab (anti-PD-L1) treatment. This sequence joins TRBV4-1 and TRBJ2-1, with TRBD2 identical over 7 bases. This CDR3 reads CASSRLSGPSSYNEQFF. In DNA, the CDR3 is TGCGCCAGCAGCAGACTTAGCGGGCCGAGCTCCTACAATGAGCAGTTCTTC.